The entry that follows covers one T cell receptor beta chain sequence. TCRdb reanalyzed the 5' RACE reads, giving one entry per CDR3 protein sequence and no DNA. The table lists about 430,000 distinct CDR3 sequences. This CDR3 spans 14 amino acids. This sample was included in a study of T cells expressing NK-cell markers. The TCR originated in a woman aged 45-65 years in good health. The V call is TRBV12-3 or TRBV12-4, the J call TRBJ2-3; TCRdb indicates TRBD2, and absent DNA this call remains unverified. Sequences were obtained from blood T cells: a sorted CD56 or NKG2C T cell subset, CD4+ or CD8+ T cells, or bulk PBMC T cells (not recorded which). The CDR3 protein is CASSSPPLTDTQYF.